These 2 T cell receptor beta chains came from one sample sequenced in a study of blood T cell repertoires in COVID-19. The repertoire was sequenced with immunoSEQ multiplex PCR; TCRdb's copy has only in-frame clones and lacks some. This sample yields 150,000 to 200,000 clones, of which approximately 90% are seen a single time; about 4% belongs to the top ten. Sequenced: peripheral blood. The receptors shown here come from a man between 18 and 35 years old with active or convalescent COVID-19.

The chain is built from TRBV11-2 and TRBJ2-3; no clear D gene. V was pared by 5 bases and J by 4 bases, with 10 bases between. The germline CDR1 and CDR2 sequences are SGHAT and FQNNGV. This CDR3 spans 13 amino acids. CDR3 sequence: CASSRASADTQYF. For the CDR3, the DNA is TGTGCCAGCAGCCGCGCCTCCGCAGATACGCAGTATTTT. The full variable domain, in which reference TRBV11-2 and TRBJ2-3 provide the parts outside the CDR3, is EAGVAQSPRYKIIEKRQSVAFWCNPISGHATLYWYQQILGQGPKLLIQFQNNGVVDDSQLPKDRFSAERLKGVDSTLKIQPAKLEDSAVYLCASSRASADTQYFGPGTRLTVL.

The chain joins TRBV7-9 to TRBJ1-5; D may be TRBD1 (5 bases). Germline V gene sequence: CDR1 SEHNR, CDR2 FQNEAQ (reference sequence). The CDR3 length is 13 residues. The V gene lost 5 bases and the J gene lost 6 bases, with 11 bases spanning the gap. The CDR3 spells CASSPPGGQPQHF. CDR3 nucleotides: TGTGCCAGCAGCCCGCCGGGGGGTCAGCCCCAGCATTTT. The complete variable domain, with remaining parts taken from reference TRBV7-9 and TRBJ1-5, reads DTGVSQNPRHKITKRGQNVTFRCDPISEHNRLYWYRQTLGQGPEFLTYFQNEAQLEKSRLLSDRFSAERPKGSFSTLEIQRTEQGDSAMYLCASSPPGGQPQHFGDGTRLSIL.